The 21 T cell receptor beta chains given below trace back to one sample, sequenced in a study of identical twins. TCRdb reprocessed the 5' RACE reads via MiXCR and lists one record per CDR3 protein. The sample shows over 550,000 distinct CDR3 sequences, just over 7% of them seen only once. The same data also contributed to another study, on yellow fever vaccine responses in identical twins.

The sample comprised PBMCs. Every receptor here comes from a woman aged 18-30 years in good health.

This clonotype was seen repeatedly, ten times or more. The V and J genes are TRBV3-1 and TRBJ1-1; the match to TRBD1 covers 8 bases. This CDR3 has 11 residues. Germline CDR1 is LGHDT and CDR2 is YNNKEL (reference sequence). J gave up 11 bases and V 1 base, and 0 bases lay outside the gene matches. As DNA, the CDR3 is TGTGCCAGCAGCCAAGGACAGGGGGCTTTCTTT. It specifies CASSQGQGAFF.

Many counts were recorded for this clonotype. The rearrangement links TRBV7-9 to TRBJ1-3, with D maybe TRBD1 (5 bases). Trimming removed 5 bases from V and 0 bases from J, with 14 bases in between. The CDR3 length is 16 residues. Germline assignment: CDR1 SEHNR and CDR2 FQNEAQ (reference sequence). CDR3 coding DNA: TGTGCCAGCAGCCCTTCATGGGACTTCTCTGGAAACACCATATATTTT. It is translated as CASSPSWDFSGNTIYF. Full variable domain (rest looked up from reference TRBV7-9 and TRBJ1-3): DTGVSQNPRHKITKRGQNVTFRCDPISEHNRLYWYRQTLGQGPEFLTYFQNEAQLEKSRLLSDRFSAERPKGSFSTLEIQRTEQGDSAMYLCASSPSWDFSGNTIYFGEGSWLTVV.

This rearrangement joins TRBV9 to TRBJ2-5; perhaps D is TRBD1 or TRBD2 (6 bases each). There are 13 residues in the CDR3. Deletions cut 7 bases from V and 7 bases from J, with 17 bases between. From germline, CDR1 is SGDLS and CDR2 YYNGEE. CDR3 nucleotides: TGTGCCAGCTCCGGGGGCAGTGATAGGACCCAGTACTTC. This gives the protein CASSGGSDRTQYF. Full variable domain (outside the CDR3, taken from reference TRBV9 and TRBJ2-5): DSGVTQTPKHLITATGQRVTLRCSPRSGDLSVYWYQQSLDQGLQFLIQYYNGEERAKGNILERFSAQQFPDLHSELNLSSLELGDSALYFCASSGGSDRTQYFGPGTRLLVL.

This clonotype occurred many times. The chain links TRBV24-1 to TRBJ2-2; D might be TRBD1 (6 bases). The germline V gene encodes CDR1 KGHDR and CDR2 SFDVKD. The CDR3 consists of 14 residues. The V end was cut by 4 bases, the J end by 4 bases, with 9 bases between. The CDR3 DNA is TGTGCCACCAGTGAACAGGGCGGCACCGGGGAGCTGTTTTTT. This translates into CATSEQGGTGELFF.

The CDR3 nucleotides read TGTGCCAGCAGCCACCTCGCCGACACAGATACGCAGTATTTT. This translates into CASSHLADTDTQYF. The V call is TRBV4-2, the J call TRBJ2-3; unclear D gene. The CDR3 length is 14 residues. Trimming cost V 3 bases and J 2 bases, with 9 bases left between them. The germline V gene has CDR1 LGHNA and CDR2 YNFKEQ.

This clonotype was detected ten times or more. The chain uses TRBV3-1 and TRBJ1-4; 8 bases line up with TRBD1. V was clipped by 4 bases and J by 7 bases; unmatched bases: 8. CDR1 LGHDT and CDR2 YNNKEL come from the germline V gene (reference sequence). There are 15 residues in the CDR3. Here the CDR3 DNA reads TGTGCCAGCAGCCCGGCAGGGGGCTGGAGTGAAAAACTGTTTTTT. Translation: CASSPAGGWSEKLFF.

The sample holds many counts of this clonotype. The chain has TRBV12-3 or TRBV12-4 and TRBJ1-5, with D possibly matching TRBD1 (5 bases). CDR3 size: 16 residues. Trimming removed 5 bases at V and 0 bases at J, with 14 bases between. The CDR3 nucleotides are TGTGCCAGCAGTCCCAGACAGCCGGATAGCAATCAGCCCCAGCATTTT. It yields the protein CASSPRQPDSNQPQHF.

Only a few counts were recorded for this clonotype. This chain links TRBV5-1 with TRBJ2-2; possible D gene TRBD2, 6 bases. Germline assignment: CDR1 SGHRS and CDR2 YFSETQ. CDR3 length: 17 amino acids. Trimming pared 9 bases from V and 5 bases from J, leaving 26 bases between. The CDR3 nucleotides read TGCGCCACCTCCCCACGGGTTGGCGGGACGAGGACCGGGGAGCTGTTTTTT. It is translated as CATSPRVGGTRTGELFF.

There are a few counts of this clonotype. The chain employs TRBV19 and TRBJ2-1, with TRBD1 matching 7 bases. There are 12 residues in the CDR3. Trimming at V came to 10 bases and at J to 7 bases, leaving 7 bases not matched to a gene. Germline CDR1 is LNHDA and CDR2 is SQIVND (reference sequence). The CDR3 DNA reads as TGTGCCACCAAGGGGGCCGGTAATGAGCAGTTCTTC. It yields the protein CATKGAGNEQFF.

Many counts were recorded for this clonotype. Here the CDR3 DNA reads TGTGCCAGCAGTTCCGGGACTAGCGGGGCCGAGACCCAGTACTTC. Its translation is CASSSGTSGAETQYF. The chain combines TRBV28 with TRBJ2-5; 13 bases are a match to TRBD2. With 4 bases clipped from V and 5 bases from J, the junction kept 4 bases outside the gene matches. The germline gives CDR1 MDHEN, CDR2 SYDVKM. CDR3 size: 15 residues.

This clonotype was detected a few times. V gene TRBV20-1 combines with J gene TRBJ2-7; a possible D gene is TRBD1 (5 bases). V lost 3 bases and J lost 0, with 9 bases in between. The CDR3 loop spans 13 amino acids. CDR1 and CDR2 from the germline V gene are DFQATT and SNEGSKA (reference sequence). The CDR3 DNA reads TGCAGTGCTAGTTCCAGGGACTCCTACGAGCAGTACGTC. Its protein is CSASSRDSYEQYV.

The chain uses TRBV7-2 and TRBJ2-3; D is perhaps TRBD1 or TRBD2 (7 bases each). Germline values: CDR1 SGHTA, CDR2 FQGNSA. The CDR3 contains 16 residues. V shed 3 bases and J shed 3 bases, with 16 bases lying between them. The CDR3 loop is CASSLRQGGRTDTQYF. The CDR3 DNA reads as TGTGCCAGCAGCTTGCGGCAGGGGGGGCGGACAGATACGCAGTATTTT.

This clonotype has at least ten counts. In DNA form, the CDR3 reads TGTGCCAGCAGTTTGTGGGACTTCACCGGGGAGCTGTTTTTT. Residues: CASSLWDFTGELFF. The J gene is TRBJ2-2, the V gene TRBV27; tentatively, D is TRBD2 (6 bases). V shed 3 bases and J shed 4 bases, with 9 bases lying between them. This CDR3 region has 14 residues. Germline values: CDR1 MNHEY, CDR2 SMNVEV (reference sequence).

This clonotype was counted only a few times. V gene TRBV11-2 combines with J gene TRBJ2-3; D might be TRBD1 or TRBD2, each matching 6 bases. CDR3 length: 15 amino acids. Germline CDR1 is SGHAT and CDR2 is FQNNGV. V was pared by 7 bases and J by 2 bases, with 16 bases between. The CDR3 DNA follows: TGTGCCAGCAACCCGTTAGGGGGGCCCACAGATACGCAGTATTTT. It encodes CASNPLGGPTDTQYF.

This clonotype was picked up many times. The chain employs TRBV2 and TRBJ1-2; D is unresolved. Per the germline V gene, CDR1 is SNHLY and CDR2 is FYNNEI. The CDR3 consists of 18 residues. Trimming removed 6 bases from V and 0 bases from J, with 23 bases in between. CDR3 sequence (DNA): TGTGCCAGCAGGAAAAGACCCCTACAAGTCAAAGCTAACTATGGCTACACCTTC. This encodes CASRKRPLQVKANYGYTF.

This clonotype was counted between two and nine times. The chain combines TRBV7-9 with TRBJ1-1; 8 bases align to TRBD1. The CDR3 length is 14 residues. V shed 1 base and J 7 bases; nucleotides not matched to a gene: 5. CDR1 is SEHNR, CDR2 FQNEAQ, per germline (reference sequence). In nucleotides, the CDR3 is TGTGCCAGCAGCTTAGGACAGGGGAGCATTGAAGCTTTCTTT. This gives the protein CASSLGQGSIEAFF.

Ten or more counts support this clonotype. This CDR3 is CASSFLVPGELFF. DNA for the CDR3: TGTGCCAGCAGCTTCCTAGTTCCCGGGGAGCTGTTTTTT. The chain couples TRBV7-2 to TRBJ2-2; D gene unclear. Germline CDR1 reads SGHTA; CDR2 reads FQGNSA. Trimming removed 3 bases from V and 6 bases from J, with 8 bases in between. CDR3 size: 13 residues.

The gene calls are TRBV20-1 and TRBJ2-3; D is unresolved. Germline values: CDR1 DFQATT, CDR2 SNEGSKA (reference sequence). CDR3 length: 13 residues. The V gene lost 6 bases and the J gene lost 2 bases, with 12 bases spanning the gap. CDR3 residues: CSATVRNTDTQYF. The DNA for the CDR3 is TGCAGTGCCACCGTGAGAAACACAGATACGCAGTATTTT.

This clonotype was counted at least ten times. This chain links TRBV11-1 with TRBJ1-2; no clear D gene. CDR1 SGHAT and CDR2 FQDESV come from the germline V gene (reference sequence). The CDR3 is 13 residues long. Trimming took off 1 base at V and 6 bases at J, with 9 bases between the two ends. CDR3 nucleotides: TGTGCCAGCAGCTTAGGGGAGGGCGATGGCTACACCTTC. Its protein product is CASSLGEGDGYTF.

This clonotype showed up just a few times. The CDR3, as DNA: TGCAGCGTTGAGAATACAGATACGCAGTATTTT. It is translated as CSVENTDTQYF. The chain has TRBV29-1 and TRBJ2-3; D ambiguous. V shed 3 bases and J shed 3 bases, with 4 bases lying between them. The germline CDR1 and CDR2 sequences are SQVTM and ANQGSEA. This CDR3 is built from 11 residues.

This clonotype has a count of ten or more. The chain joins TRBV20-1 to TRBJ2-5; D is perhaps TRBD2 (6 bases). There are 14 residues in the CDR3. The V gene's germline CDR1 is DFQATT and CDR2 SNEGSKA (reference sequence). The V end was cut by 3 bases, the J end by 5 bases, with 16 bases between. CDR3 coding DNA: TGCAGTGCTAGGGACGGGGGTTCGGTGGAGACCCAGTACTTC. Translation gives CSARDGGSVETQYF.